This T cell receptor (beta chain) was captured in a study of T cells in tuberculosis. At study entry, adolescents had tuberculin skin tests and IGRA screening. Germline V gene data show CDR1 as SGHAT and CDR2 as FQNNGV. V was shortened by 6 bases and J by 6 bases, with 17 bases between the two germline ends. The CDR3 consists of 15 residues. The assay was immunoSEQ multiplex PCR, and TCRdb's table has in-frame clones only and misses some. The repertoire consists of tens of thousands of clones, with approximately 95% occurring once and the leading ten covering roughly 8%. Sequencing was performed on PBMCs. The rearrangement uses TRBV11-2 and TRBJ1-4, with D possibly TRBD1 on 6 matching bases. The receptor's source is a donor aged 10-30 years with latent tuberculosis or without tuberculosis infection. This chain's CDR3 is CASSRSGGLDEKLFF. As DNA, the CDR3 is TGTGCCAGCAGTCGGAGCGGGGGCTTGGATGAAAAACTGTTTTTT. The entire variable domain, with the rest obtained from reference TRBV11-2 and TRBJ1-4, is as follows: EAGVAQSPRYKIIEKRQSVAFWCNPISGHATLYWYQQILGQGPKLLIQFQNNGVVDDSQLPKDRFSAERLKGVDSTLKIQPAKLEDSAVYLCASSRSGGLDEKLFFGSGTQLSVL.